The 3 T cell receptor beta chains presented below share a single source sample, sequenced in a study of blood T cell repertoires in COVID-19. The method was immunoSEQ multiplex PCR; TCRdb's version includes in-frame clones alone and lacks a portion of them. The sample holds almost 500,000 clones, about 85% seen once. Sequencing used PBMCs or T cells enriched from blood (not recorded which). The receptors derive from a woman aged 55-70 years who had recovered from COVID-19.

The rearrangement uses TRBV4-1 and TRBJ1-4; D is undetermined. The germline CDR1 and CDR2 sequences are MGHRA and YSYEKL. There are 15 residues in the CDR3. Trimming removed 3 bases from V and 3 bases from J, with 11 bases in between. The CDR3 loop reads CASSHKSVANEKLFF. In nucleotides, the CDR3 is TGCGCCAGCAGCCATAAGTCGGTCGCTAATGAAAAACTGTTTTTT.

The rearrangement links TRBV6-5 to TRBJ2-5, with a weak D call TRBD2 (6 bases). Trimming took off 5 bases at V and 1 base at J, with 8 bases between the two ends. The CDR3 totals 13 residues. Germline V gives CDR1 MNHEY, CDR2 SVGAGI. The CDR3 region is CASSRGAQETQYF. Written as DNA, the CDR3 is TGTGCCAGCAGTCGCGGGGCCCAAGAGACCCAGTACTTC.

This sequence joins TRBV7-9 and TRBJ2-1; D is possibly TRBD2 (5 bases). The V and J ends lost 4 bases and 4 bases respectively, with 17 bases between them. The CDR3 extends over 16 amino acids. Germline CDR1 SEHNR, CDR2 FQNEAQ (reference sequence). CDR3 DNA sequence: TGTGCCAGCAGCTCGGGAAACGGGCCCGCATACAATGAGCAGTTCTTC. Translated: CASSSGNGPAYNEQFF.